Shown below are 17 T cell receptor beta chains from a single sample sequenced in a study of blood T cells in healthy people across ages. A second PCR of roughly 7 to 11 cycles used a sample-barcoded 5' primer and a J-beta primer mix. TCRdb re-analysed the 5' RACE reads in MiXCR, keeping a single row per CDR3 protein. The sample has fewer than 1,200,000 distinct CDR3 sequences; about 25% are singletons. The same data also went into a second study, on T cells of mothers and their children.

The sample comprised blood. Every receptor here comes from a girl aged 2 to 10 in good health.

The chain recombines TRBV7-2 with TRBJ2-1; D is perhaps TRBD1 (7 bases). V gave up 0 bases and J gave up 1 base, with 13 bases separating them. The CDR3 loop spans 17 amino acids. Germline V gene lookup returns CDR1 SGHTA and CDR2 FQGNSA. The CDR3 here is CASSLARGVRSYNEQFF. The CDR3 coding sequence is TGTGCCAGCAGCTTAGCCAGGGGGGTTAGGTCCTACAATGAGCAGTTCTTC.

This clonotype was detected a few times. This chain uses TRBV4-1 with TRBJ2-5; D perhaps matches TRBD2 (5 bases). This CDR3 has 15 residues. Germline loops: CDR1 MGHRA, CDR2 YSYEKL. V gave up 1 base and J gave up 2 bases, with 11 bases separating them. CDR3 DNA sequence: TGCGCCAGCAGCCAAGGAATAGCGACTCAAGAGACCCAGTACTTC. Its translation is CASSQGIATQETQYF.

This clonotype turned up a few times. V is TRBV4-3 and J is TRBJ2-1; D ambiguous. The CDR3 sequence is 14 residues long. In germline, CDR1 is LGHNA, CDR2 YSLEER. V was cut by 1 base and J by 6 bases, with 10 bases left in between. CDR3 DNA: TGCGCCAGCAGCCAAGGGCGGCGACTCAATGAGCAGTTCTTC. Residues: CASSQGRRLNEQFF.

J is TRBJ2-3 and V is TRBV11-2; tentative D call: TRBD2 (6 bases). This CDR3 is built from 16 residues. Germline V gene sequence: CDR1 SGHAT, CDR2 FQNNGV. V lost 0 bases to trimming and J lost 1 base, with 11 bases between them. CDR3 loop: CASSLDFGTGTDTQYF. The DNA for the CDR3 is TGTGCCAGCAGCTTAGATTTCGGGACTGGCACAGATACGCAGTATTTT. Variable domain in full (rest from reference TRBV11-2 and TRBJ2-3): EAGVAQSPRYKIIEKRQSVAFWCNPISGHATLYWYQQILGQGPKLLIQFQNNGVVDDSQLPKDRFSAERLKGVDSTLKIQPAKLEDSAVYLCASSLDFGTGTDTQYFGPGTRLTVL.

The chain has TRBV28 and TRBJ2-3; D uncertain. The germline CDR1 and CDR2 sequences are MDHEN and SYDVKM. V shed 4 bases and J shed 10 bases, with 21 bases lying between them. This CDR3 contains 15 residues. CDR3 amino acids: CASSSREDSRPSQYF. CDR3 nucleotide sequence: TGTGCCAGCAGTTCCCGTGAAGATAGTCGGCCGTCGCAGTATTTT.

The rearrangement joins TRBV2 to TRBJ2-5; perhaps TRBD2 as D (6 bases). Germline CDR1 and CDR2: SNHLY and FYNNEI. Trimming cost V 6 bases and J 2 bases, with 13 bases left between them. The CDR3 loop spans 14 amino acids. The CDR3 nucleotides read TGTGCCAGCAGCGCGGGACGGTATCAAGAGACCCAGTACTTC. Its protein is CASSAGRYQETQYF.

This clonotype has only a few counts. The chain joins TRBV6-2 or TRBV6-3 to TRBJ2-1, with 10 positions matching TRBD2. The V segment lost 0 bases and the J segment 2 bases; nucleotides outside the gene matches: 1. Per the germline V gene, CDR1 is MNHEY and CDR2 is SVGEGT. CDR3 length: 16 amino acids. The CDR3 bases are TGTGCCAGCAGTTACTCTGGACTAGCGGCCTACAATGAGCAGTTCTTC. Translating it yields CASSYSGLAAYNEQFF.

This chain joins TRBV6-6 and TRBJ1-4; weak D call: TRBD1 (6 bases). CDR3 size: 15 residues. The V and J ends lost 1 base and 7 bases respectively, with 13 bases between them. CDR1 is MNHNY, CDR2 SVGAGI, per germline (reference sequence). CDR3 sequence: CASSYFGTIGEKLFF. In nucleotides, the CDR3 is TGTGCCAGCAGTTACTTCGGGACAATAGGTGAAAAACTGTTTTTT.

The V gene is TRBV9, the J gene TRBJ2-3, with D possibly matching TRBD1 (6 bases). The germline V gene encodes CDR1 SGDLS and CDR2 YYNGEE. The ends were cut back, 3 bases at V and 2 bases at J, with 10 bases in the middle. There are 14 residues in the CDR3. CDR3 in DNA: TGTGCCAGCAGCGGGCAGGGGTACACAGATACGCAGTATTTT. This encodes CASSGQGYTDTQYF.

This clonotype appeared a few times. The chain is built from TRBV7-2 and TRBJ2-5; TRBD1 might be the D (5 bases). The last part of the DNA fits TRBJ2-1 better; the J call may be wrong. The CDR3 runs to 14 residues. Germline V gives CDR1 SGHTA, CDR2 FQGNSA. The CDR3 sequence: CASSSLDSRDEQFF. CDR3 coding DNA: TGTGCCAGCAGCAGTCTAGACAGCAGGGATGAGCAGTTCTTC.

This clonotype was detected a few times. The V and J genes are TRBV20-1 and TRBJ2-1; a weak D match, TRBD2 (6 bases). In germline, CDR1 is DFQATT, CDR2 SNEGSKA (reference sequence). The CDR3 sequence is 16 residues long. V gave up 0 bases and J gave up 8 bases, with 20 bases separating them. CDR3 nucleotide sequence: TGCAGTGCTAGAGATACTCCCGGAGGGATTATCGATGAGCAGTTCTTC. This sequence encodes CSARDTPGGIIDEQFF.

The sample holds a few counts of this clonotype. This sequence joins TRBV7-9 and TRBJ2-2; D might be TRBD2 (5 bases). CDR3 length equals 15 residues. Germline-derived CDR1 and CDR2 are SEHNR and FQNEAQ (reference sequence). Deletions cut 8 bases from V and 2 bases from J, with 15 bases between. CDR3 residues: CASEGFRGNTGELFF. CDR3 coding DNA: TGTGCCAGCGAGGGTTTTCGGGGAAACACCGGGGAGCTGTTTTTT. The full variable domain, with the rest looked up from reference TRBV7-9 and TRBJ2-2, is DTGVSQNPRHKITKRGQNVTFRCDPISEHNRLYWYRQTLGQGPEFLTYFQNEAQLEKSRLLSDRFSAERPKGSFSTLEIQRTEQGDSAMYLCASEGFRGNTGELFFGEGSRLTVL.

The chain has TRBV20-1 and TRBJ2-5; possibly TRBD2 for D (5 bases). The CDR3 extends over 11 amino acids. The V end was cut by 7 bases, the J end by 7 bases, with 13 bases between. CDR1 DFQATT and CDR2 SNEGSKA come from the germline V gene (reference sequence). Written as DNA, the CDR3 is TGCAGTGGGGAAGGTCGGGGGACCCAGTACTTC. It translates to CSGEGRGTQYF.

The chain recombines TRBV2 with TRBJ2-5; TRBD1 matches 7 bases. V was pared by 7 bases and J by 2 bases, with 7 bases of the junction left unmatched. The CDR3 contains 14 residues. Germline CDR1 and CDR2: SNHLY and FYNNEI. CDR3: CASTKGTVQETQYF. The CDR3 nucleotides are TGTGCCAGCACCAAAGGGACAGTGCAAGAGACCCAGTACTTC.

This clonotype was found a few times. The chain has TRBV6-2 or TRBV6-3 and TRBJ2-5; no definite D call. Trimming cost V 6 bases and J 5 bases, with 13 bases left between them. In germline, CDR1 is MNHEY, CDR2 SVGEGT. The CDR3 is 13 amino acids. CDR3 DNA: TGTGCCAGCAGGGCTCATGGGTCGGAGACCCAGTACTTC. It specifies CASRAHGSETQYF.

V gene TRBV24-1 combines with J gene TRBJ2-3; D unclear. Germline CDR1 KGHDR, CDR2 SFDVKD. V lost 6 bases to trimming and J lost 5 bases, with 5 bases between them. The CDR3 spans 11 residues. DNA for the CDR3: TGTGCCACCAGTTTTGGAGATACGCAGTATTTT. Its protein is CATSFGDTQYF.

The V gene is TRBV3-1, the J gene TRBJ2-7; TRBD2 might be the D (5 bases). This CDR3 contains 13 residues. Between the trimmed V and J ends, which lost 0 bases and 5 bases, there was a span of 8 bases. CDR1 and CDR2 (germline): LGHDT, YNNKEL (reference sequence). The CDR3 reads CASSQESGNEQYF. The CDR3 nucleotides are TGTGCCAGCAGCCAAGAATCCGGGAACGAGCAGTACTTC.